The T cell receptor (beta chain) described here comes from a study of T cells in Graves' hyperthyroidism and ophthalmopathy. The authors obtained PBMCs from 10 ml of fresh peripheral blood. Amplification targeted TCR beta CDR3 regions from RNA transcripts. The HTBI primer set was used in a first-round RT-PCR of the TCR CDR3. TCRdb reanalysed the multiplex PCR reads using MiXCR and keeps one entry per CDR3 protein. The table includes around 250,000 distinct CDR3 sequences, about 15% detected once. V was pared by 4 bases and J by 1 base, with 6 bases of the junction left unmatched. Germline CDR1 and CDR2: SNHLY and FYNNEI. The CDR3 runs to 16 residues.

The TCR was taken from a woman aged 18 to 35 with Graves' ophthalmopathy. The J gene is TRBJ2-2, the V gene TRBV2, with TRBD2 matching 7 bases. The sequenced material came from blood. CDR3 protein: CASSGLAARNTGELFF. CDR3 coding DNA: TGTGCCAGCAGTGGGCTAGCGGCCAGGAACACCGGGGAGCTGTTTTTT. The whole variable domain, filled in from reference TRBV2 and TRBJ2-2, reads EPEVTQTPSHQVTQMGQEVILRCVPISNHLYFYWYRQILGQKVEFLVSFYNNEISEKSEIFDDQFSVERPDGSNFTLKIRSTKLEDSAMYFCASSGLAARNTGELFFGEGSRLTVL.